These 4 T cell receptor beta chains share one sample of origin, sequenced in a study of Graves' ophthalmopathy and Graves' hyperthyroidism. RNA transcripts yielded amplified TCR beta CDR3 regions. First-round RT-PCR used HTBI primers; second-round multiplex PCR followed. Using its own MiXCR run on the multiplex PCR reads, TCRdb lists one record per CDR3 protein. The data contain under 350,000 distinct CDR3 sequences, roughly a sixth of them singletons. The specimen sequenced was peripheral blood. All receptors come from an adult man with Graves' ophthalmopathy.

This clonotype was observed many times. The J gene is TRBJ2-7, the V gene TRBV7-6, with TRBD2 identical over 13 bases. The junction had 6 bases not matched to a gene; V was cut back by 3 bases and J by 1 base. The germline CDR1 and CDR2 sequences are SGHVS and FNYEAQ. This CDR3 comprises 17 residues. In DNA, the CDR3 is TGTGCCAGCAGCTTGACGACTAGCGGGAGGCTTTCCTACGAGCAGTACTTC. Translating gives CASSLTTSGRLSYEQYF.

This clonotype was recorded at least ten times. The rearrangement uses TRBV6-1 and TRBJ1-2, with D possibly matching TRBD1 (5 bases). The V end was cut by 3 bases, the J end by 5 bases, with 16 bases between. Germline V lookup: CDR1 MNHNS, CDR2 SASEGT. This CDR3 has 15 residues. The CDR3 DNA reads as TGTGCCAGCAGTGACCCACGGGGCGGCCGGTATGGCTACACCTTC. It encodes CASSDPRGGRYGYTF.

This clonotype occurred many times. V is TRBV5-1 and J is TRBJ1-3, with D perhaps TRBD1 (5 bases). With 3 bases removed from V and 1 base from J, the gap between germline ends came to 17 bases. CDR1 and CDR2 (germline): SGHRS, YFSETQ. This CDR3 contains 17 residues. The DNA of the CDR3 is TGCGCCAGCAGCTCCTCCGGACTGGGGGTATCTGGAAACACCATATATTTT. Its translation: CASSSSGLGVSGNTIYF.

This clonotype was seen many times. V usage is TRBV27 and J usage is TRBJ1-2; a possible D gene is TRBD1 (6 bases). The CDR3 length is 14 residues. CDR1 MNHEY and CDR2 SMNVEV come from the germline V gene (reference sequence). V gave up 7 bases and J gave up 5 bases, with 17 bases separating them. The CDR3 region has the DNA TGTGCCAGCACCAAACTCGGGACACCTTATGGCTACACCTTC. Residues: CASTKLGTPYGYTF.